This TCR beta chain is drawn from a study of OX40 agonist ivuxolimab in advanced cancers. This clone is termed medium-sized. Only in-frame clones appear in the TCRdb table, and some are missing; sequencing was by immunoSEQ multiplex PCR. The sample lists around 18,000 clones, roughly 72% occurring once. CDR3 length equals 16 residues. Trimming left V 4 bases short and J 2 bases short, with 16 bases between. Germline V gene sequence: CDR1 SEHNR, CDR2 FQNEAQ (reference sequence). The source material was CD4+ or CD8+ T cells sorted from blood, sampled in a trial of the OX40 agonist ivuxolimab. This sequence joins TRBV7-9 and TRBJ2-3; no definite D call. This TCR was sampled from an adult with an advanced solid tumor such as melanoma, head and neck, liver or kidney cancer. DNA of the CDR3: TGTGCCAGCAGCTCCGTCGAGTGGCCGATCACAGATACGCAGTATTTT. Translating it yields CASSSVEWPITDTQYF.